This T cell receptor (beta chain) stems from a study of T cell responses to AZD1222 COVID-19 vaccine (dated by TCRdb to the early 2020s). A note on the overall study: AZD1222 recipients with second doses at about 4 weeks or about 12 weeks were pooled, because spike-specific TCR depth and breadth did not differ between schedules. TCR sequencing covered fewer than 250 trial participants: some 210 given two doses of AZD1222 and about 26 given two doses of MenACWY control vaccine. Trial participants were enrolled by age into subgroups of 18-55, 56-69 and 70-plus years, and roughly 160, 29 and 62 TCR-sequenced participants, respectively, were included in these subgroups. Results the study describes overall, beyond this receptor: Vaccine-associated CD4 TCRs spanned the whole spike protein, with dominant responses in regions 160-218 and 743-854. Because no samples from the day 14 peak response were available, repertoires could be characterized only after the peak T cell response. After two AZD1222 doses, both the breadth and the depth of spike-specific TCRs were significantly higher than at day 0 and than in MenACWY recipients. In the small 56-69-year group, the increase in depth fell short of significance, most likely because of low power. Epitopes outside the regions mutated in the B.1.351 and B.1.1.7 variants were reportedly recognized by nearly half of the unique spike-specific TCRs. Most participants were white British and females outnumbered males, and the authors suggested that clonal diversity may have been underestimated. Conclusions about previously exposed vaccinees are limited because only a handful of AZD1222 recipients were SARS-CoV-2 seropositive at baseline.

The time point label, read with the paper, signifies: baseline before first vaccination. Samples from vaccinated people were obtained from the UK trials COV001 and COV002, which included a single-blind randomized controlled phase 2/3 trial of AZD1222 (ChAdOx1 nCoV-19) in healthy adults. For TCRbeta chain sequencing, PBMC samples from trial participants were taken at day 0 and at day 28 after the second dose. The CDR3 regions of human TCRbeta chains were subjected to immunosequencing. The source study handled its data this way. TCRs in the repertoires were compared against a reference library of SARS-CoV-2-specific TCRs that had been generated with the MIRA antigen-specificity platform. Breadth was defined as the fraction of unique TCRs that were SARS-CoV-2-associated, and depth was defined as the fraction of total T cells that were SARS-CoV-2-associated. Using the MIRA data, each spike-specific TCR was mapped to the spike region that the TCR reacts to and placed in a CD4 or CD8 class. Log10-transformed breadth and depth values were compared by one-way ANOVA with Sidak's multiple comparisons tests. TCRdb took over this immuneACCESS table, retaining in-frame rearrangements with V and J assigned. Such tables are incomplete; in checked studies, under half of the missing clones stem from an unresolved V gene, and the remainder is unexplained. That table furnishes V, J and clone size, whereas the DNA furnished D and trimming. For this sample there are roughly 100,000 clones; almost 90% appear just once. The ten largest make up 26% of the sample.

This clone was counted a few times. Its target antigen remains unknown. No base quality values were provided; no much bigger clone lies one nucleotide off. The clonotype was recovered from an adult in good health. The sample consisted of peripheral blood, taken on day 0 of AZD1222 vaccination.

CDR3 sequence: CSGVTSGLNRNNEQFF. The DNA is as follows: TGCAGCGGCGTTACTAGCGGCCTAAACCGTAACAATGAGCAGTTCTTC. The V and J segments used are TRBV29-1 and TRBJ2-1; a stretch of 8 junction bases matches TRBD2. Trimmed from V: 7 bases; trimmed from J: 5 bases; junction bases lacking a gene match: 16. The CDR3 holds 16 amino acids from the cysteine to the phenylalanine. Only CDR3 DNA remains: 48 bases, in frame from the first base. The CDR1 and CDR2 encoded by the germline V gene are SQVTM and ANQGSEA.